This T cell receptor beta chain originates from a study of cytomegalovirus exposure and HLA in healthy donors. Across the whole study: Early released data comprised some 91 million unique TCRs from HLA-typed donors. Out of about 410 genotyped donors, 81% belonged to the Caucasian-associated ancestry cluster. Study findings and constraints: Across donors, presence/absence analyses took sequencing depth to be roughly uniform.

Participants comprised healthy donors of bone marrow. Worth noting for this clone: The antigen is undetermined.

The CDR3 runs 11 residues. The ends were cut back, 4 bases at V and 8 bases at J, with 8 bases in the middle. Looked up from germline, CDR1 is SEHNR and CDR2 is FQNEAQ (reference sequence). PCR amplification relied on 60 Vbeta primers (plus 13 Jbeta primers). Libraries were prepared by immunoSEQ multiplex PCR; TCRdb keeps only in-frame clonotypes and omits some of them. The sample includes 100,000 to 150,000 clones, roughly 84% of them seen just once. The sequencing input was PBMCs. This sequence joins TRBV7-9 and TRBJ1-2; D might be TRBD1 (5 bases). The receptor was isolated from a man aged 45-65 years in good health and CMV-seronegative. CDR3 bases: TGTGCCAGCAGCTGGGGGGGAGGCTACACCTTC. This encodes CASSWGGGYTF.